These T cell receptor beta chains were read from a single sample in a study of monozygotic twins with inflammatory bowel disease. TCRdb reanalyzed the 5' RACE reads, giving one entry per CDR3 protein sequence and no DNA. This sample's table has about 210,000 distinct CDR3 sequences. Specimen: blood. These receptors all come from a human donor with ulcerative colitis or Crohn's disease, or a healthy co-twin of an affected twin (not recorded which). Both conserved end residues are part of each CDR3.

TRBV5-5,TRBJ1-2,CASSLGGGEGGGGGYTF
TRBV6-1,TRBJ2-2,CASKQGTNTGELFF
TRBV4-1,TRBJ1-2,CASSPRTGSEIGLSNYGYTF
TRBV5-5,TRBJ1-5,CASSRQGQGQPQHF
TRBV20-1,TRBJ2-1,CSATGTEYNEQFF
TRBV7-9,TRBJ1-4,CASSPPHQGKDEKLFF
TRBV9,TRBJ1-4,CASSVAGTDKLFF
TRBV5-1,TRBJ2-3,CASSFGGSSTDTQYF
TRBV28,TRBJ1-2,CASSLNTQVYGYTF
TRBV5-1,TRBJ2-3,CASRKAHSPSTDTQYF
TRBV5-4,TRBJ2-5,CASSLSRADNIGRAQYF
TRBV10-3,TRBJ2-2,CATTGERDTGELFF
TRBV5-1,TRBJ2-1,CASSLGASSYNEQFF
TRBV3-1,TRBJ1-5,CASSPQSEGQPQHF
TRBV6-5,TRBJ1-2,CASSYSRGGKGDYGYTF
TRBV7-9,TRBJ2-5,CASSRLETQYF
TRBV5-1,TRBJ1-5,CASSLGDASDQPQHF
TRBV5-1,TRBJ2-1,CASTISYNEQFF
TRBV3-1,TRBJ1-1,CASSQGGRMNTEAFF
TRBV6-1,TRBJ2-7,CASSANMVSYEQYF
TRBV20-1,TRBJ1-1,CSASTSTGLKTEAFF
TRBV6-1,TRBJ2-5,CASSPTRIPGRRETQYF
TRBV5-4,TRBJ1-2,CASSETGGAEHGYTF
TRBV7-2,TRBJ2-1,CASSATFYEQFF
TRBV15,TRBJ2-4,CATSREGGPGIQYF
TRBV7-3,TRBJ2-7,CASSSHALDEQYF
TRBV7-6,TRBJ1-2,CASSSSDGGSPYTF
TRBV19,TRBJ2-7,CATRGGSYEQYF
TRBV20-1,TRBJ1-5,CSASLRADGPQHF